The clone carrying this T cell receptor (beta chain) came up a few times. Its antigen is currently unknown. It was cDNA, reverse transcribed from extracted RNA, that served as the sequencing template. The data were produced by immunoSEQ multiplex PCR, yet TCRdb's version contains in-frame clones alone and is incomplete. The sample carries roughly 210,000 clones, roughly 44% recorded once. This sample is drawn from a study of CD8+ T cells in alopecia areata. Study summary: Treatment of the treated patients consisted of oral tofacitinib, 5 to 10 mg twice daily. Tofacitinib therapy lasting 6 to 18 months was followed by 6 months off drug. Severity among treated patients was scored by the percentage of scalp area affected. Points from the study as a whole: Sharing of TCR sequences between patients (possibly for HLA-related reasons) was less clear than in mice.

Germline V lookup: CDR1 SGDLS, CDR2 YYNGEE. V lost 4 bases, J lost 0 bases, and 10 bases stayed unmatched. This CDR3 spans 18 amino acids. The treatment is: oral pan-JAK inhibitor, 5-10 mg twice daily. The rearrangement joins TRBV9 to TRBJ2-2, with 9 nucleotides matching TRBD2. The source of this sequence is a human donor with alopecia areata. This specimen consisted of CD4+ T cells sorted from blood, obtained at approximately week 37, from a patient treated with tofacitinib. This chain's CDR3 is CASSTLPTSGSNTGELFF. The CDR3 coding sequence is TGTGCCAGCAGCACCCTCCCCACTAGCGGGTCGAACACCGGGGAGCTGTTTTTT.